This T cell receptor (beta chain) was recorded in a study of CD8+ T cells in alopecia areata. Comment on this clone: In the same sample, other DNA sequences code for this CDR3.

The authors extracted RNA and reverse transcribed it into cDNA as the sequencing template. TCRdb's copy holds only in-frame clones and misses some; the assay was immunoSEQ multiplex PCR. The sample consists of hundreds of thousands of clones, roughly two thirds of them appearing once. The germline V gene encodes CDR1 MGHRA and CDR2 YSYEKL. After removal of 2 bases from V and 1 base from J, the junction contained 2 bases not matched to a gene. This CDR3 spans 14 amino acids. This TCR came from a human donor with alopecia areata. The material sequenced was CD4+ T cells sorted from blood, taken at week 0. The chain couples TRBV4-1 to TRBJ2-7; TRBD1 aligns across 7 bases. CDR3 sequence (DNA): TGCGCCAGCAGCCAACCGGGACAGTCCTACGAGCAGTACTTC. Its translation is CASSQPGQSYEQYF.